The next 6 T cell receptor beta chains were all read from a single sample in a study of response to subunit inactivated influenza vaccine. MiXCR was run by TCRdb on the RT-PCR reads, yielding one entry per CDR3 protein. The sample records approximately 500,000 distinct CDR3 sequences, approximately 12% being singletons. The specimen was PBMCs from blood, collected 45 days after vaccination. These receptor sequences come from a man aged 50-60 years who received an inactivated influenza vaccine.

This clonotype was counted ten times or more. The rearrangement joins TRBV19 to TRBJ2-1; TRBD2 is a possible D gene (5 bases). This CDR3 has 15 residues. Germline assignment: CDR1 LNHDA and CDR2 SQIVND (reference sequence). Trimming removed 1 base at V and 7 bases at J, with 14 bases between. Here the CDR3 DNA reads TGTGCCAGTAGTATAGGGGCTGGTACTAGTAATGAGCAGTTCTTC. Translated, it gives CASSIGAGTSNEQFF.

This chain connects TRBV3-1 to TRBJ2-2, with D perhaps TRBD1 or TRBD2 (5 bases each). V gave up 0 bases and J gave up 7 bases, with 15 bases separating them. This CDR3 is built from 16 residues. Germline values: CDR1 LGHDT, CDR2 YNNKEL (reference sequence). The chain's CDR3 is CASSQDSGGINGELFF. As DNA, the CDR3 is TGTGCCAGCAGCCAAGATTCTGGGGGTATCAACGGGGAGCTGTTTTTT.

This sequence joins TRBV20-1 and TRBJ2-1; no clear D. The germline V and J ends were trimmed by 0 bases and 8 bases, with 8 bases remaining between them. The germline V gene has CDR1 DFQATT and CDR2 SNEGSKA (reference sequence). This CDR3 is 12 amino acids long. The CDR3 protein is CSARDRLDEQFF. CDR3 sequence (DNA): TGCAGTGCTAGAGACCGGCTTGATGAGCAGTTCTTC.

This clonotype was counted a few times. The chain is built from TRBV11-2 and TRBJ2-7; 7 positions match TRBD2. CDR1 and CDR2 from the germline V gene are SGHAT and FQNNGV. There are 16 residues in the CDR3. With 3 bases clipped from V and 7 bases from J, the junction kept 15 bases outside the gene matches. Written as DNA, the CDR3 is TGTGCCAGCAGCTTCCTAAGGCGGGGGTACTCGAGGGAGCAGTACTTC. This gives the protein CASSFLRRGYSREQYF. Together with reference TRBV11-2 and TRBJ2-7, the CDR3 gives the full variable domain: EAGVAQSPRYKIIEKRQSVAFWCNPISGHATLYWYQQILGQGPKLLIQFQNNGVVDDSQLPKDRFSAERLKGVDSTLKIQPAKLEDSAVYLCASSFLRRGYSREQYFGPGTRLTVT.

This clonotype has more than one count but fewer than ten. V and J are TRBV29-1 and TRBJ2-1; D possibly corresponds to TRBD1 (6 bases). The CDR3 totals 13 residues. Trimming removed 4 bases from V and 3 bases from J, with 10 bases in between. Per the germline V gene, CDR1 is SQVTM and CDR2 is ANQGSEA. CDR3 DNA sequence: TGCAGCGTTGTCAGGGGCCACTACAATGAGCAGTTCTTC. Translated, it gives CSVVRGHYNEQFF.

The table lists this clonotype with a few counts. The CDR3 loop is CAISVTSNTGELFF. DNA of the CDR3: TGTGCCATCAGTGTTACTAGCAACACCGGGGAGCTGTTTTTT. The chain uses TRBV10-3 and TRBJ2-2; possible D gene TRBD2, 6 bases. The V gene's germline CDR1 is ENHRY and CDR2 SYGVKD. The CDR3 sequence is 14 residues long. V lost 4 bases to trimming and J lost 2 bases, with 8 bases between them.